This T cell receptor (beta chain) came from a study of blood T cells in healthy people across ages. Germline V gene lookup returns CDR1 ENHRY and CDR2 SYGVKD. V lost 7 bases to trimming and J lost 3 bases, with 5 bases between them. This CDR3 is built from 11 residues. Per-sample PBMC isolation yielded at least 7 million cells. Using a J-beta primer mix together with a sample-barcoded 5' primer, a second PCR was run for roughly 7 to 12 cycles. TCRdb reanalysed the 5' RACE reads using MiXCR and keeps one entry per CDR3 protein. The sample records under 1,000,000 distinct CDR3 sequences, 36% being singletons. This clonotype was seen repeatedly, ten times or more.

The chain employs TRBV10-3 and TRBJ2-3; D unclear. The sample consisted of blood. The source is a man aged 18 to 35 in good health. CDR3 region: CAIKGTDTQYF. The CDR3 DNA reads TGTGCCATCAAGGGAACAGATACGCAGTATTTT.